This T cell receptor beta chain was identified during a study of T cells in Graves' hyperthyroidism and ophthalmopathy. Overall study results and limits: Blood also showed most of the thyroid clonotypes that were expanded above 0.001.

A note on this clonotype: As yet, its antigen is unknown.

Amplification of TCR beta CDR3 regions used RNA as the template. With the HTBI primer set, the TCR CDR3 went through a first round of RT-PCR. TCRdb processed the multiplex PCR reads anew with MiXCR; each CDR3 protein has one entry. The sample records under 550,000 distinct CDR3 sequences, about an eighth being singletons. The diagnostic basis comprised clinical symptoms, serum thyroxine and TRAb, thyroid ultrasound and orbital computed tomography. Sequencing was carried out using blood. The TCR originated in a woman aged 18-29 years with Graves' hyperthyroidism.

The CDR3 DNA is TGTGCCAGCAGCTTAGTCGCCCGGGGGGAGCAGTTCTTC. Amino acids: CASSLVARGEQFF. V usage is TRBV7-3 and J usage is TRBJ2-1; a possible D gene is TRBD2 (6 bases). CDR3 length: 13 amino acids. Germline assignment: CDR1 SGHTA and CDR2 FQGTGA. V was pared by 2 bases and J by 10 bases, with 12 bases between.